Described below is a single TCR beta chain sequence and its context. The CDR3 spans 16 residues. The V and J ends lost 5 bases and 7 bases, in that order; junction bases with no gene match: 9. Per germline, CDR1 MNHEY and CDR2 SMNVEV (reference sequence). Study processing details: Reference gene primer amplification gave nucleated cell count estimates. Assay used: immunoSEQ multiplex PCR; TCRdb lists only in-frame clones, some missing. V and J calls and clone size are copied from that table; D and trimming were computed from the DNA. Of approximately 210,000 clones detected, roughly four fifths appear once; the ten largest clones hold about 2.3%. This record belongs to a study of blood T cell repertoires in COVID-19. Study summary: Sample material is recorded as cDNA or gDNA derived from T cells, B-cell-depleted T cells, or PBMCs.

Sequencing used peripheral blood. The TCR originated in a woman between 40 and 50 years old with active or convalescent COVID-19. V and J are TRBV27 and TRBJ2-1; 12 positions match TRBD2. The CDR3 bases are TGTGCCAGCAGTACAACTAGCGGGGGGCCCTGGAATGAGCAGTTCTTC. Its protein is CASSTTSGGPWNEQFF.